Listed here are 24 T cell receptor beta chains from one sample, sequenced in a study of blood T cell repertoires in COVID-19. Some clones are missing from TCRdb's copy, which holds only in-frame ones; the method was immunoSEQ multiplex PCR. This table holds roughly 35,000 clones, 88% found once. Material for sequencing was peripheral blood. The receptors shown here come from a man aged 60-69 years with active COVID-19.

The chain joins TRBV5-8 to TRBJ2-7; 8 bases align to TRBD1. The V gene end was trimmed by 2 bases and the J gene end by 2 bases; junction bases not matched to a gene: 6. CDR1 and CDR2 (germline): SGHTS, YDEGEE. The length of the CDR3 is 15 residues. CDR3 loop: CASSFDRGRAYEQYF. In DNA, the CDR3 is TGTGCCAGCAGCTTCGACAGGGGTAGGGCCTACGAGCAGTACTTC.

This clone was found a few times. V and J are TRBV7-9 and TRBJ1-3, with D hard to call. The length of the CDR3 is 14 residues. CDR1 and CDR2 (germline): SEHNR, FQNEAQ (reference sequence). Trimming removed 2 bases at V and 0 bases at J, with 5 bases between. CDR3 loop: CASSLSLSGNTIYF. For the CDR3, the DNA is TGTGCCAGCAGCTTAAGCCTCTCTGGAAACACCATATATTTT.

The rearrangement joins TRBV28 to TRBJ2-7; 9 bases agree with TRBD2. Germline CDR1 MDHEN, CDR2 SYDVKM. The V segment lost 5 bases and the J segment 4 bases; nucleotides outside the gene matches: 6. The CDR3 extends over 14 amino acids. The CDR3 region is CASSPPGLAYEQYF. CDR3 coding DNA: TGTGCCAGCAGTCCGCCGGGACTAGCTTACGAGCAGTACTTC.

The V gene is TRBV5-1, the J gene TRBJ2-1, with 11 bases aligning to TRBD1. The CDR3 is 16 residues long. Trimming at V came to 1 base and at J to 8 bases, leaving 8 bases not matched to a gene. The germline gives CDR1 SGHRS, CDR2 YFSETQ. This chain's CDR3 is CASSLSWTGGSDEQFF. In DNA, the CDR3 is TGCGCCAGCAGCTTGAGCTGGACAGGGGGCTCGGATGAGCAGTTCTTC.

The chain is built from TRBV11-2 and TRBJ1-6; TRBD1 matches 8 bases. The CDR3 loop spans 13 amino acids. The germline gives CDR1 SGHAT, CDR2 FQNNGV. V lost 9 bases, J lost 7 bases, and 5 bases stayed unmatched. CDR3 DNA: TGTGCCAGTCGGACAGGGTGGAATTCACCCCTCCACTTT. This gives the protein CASRTGWNSPLHF.

This rearrangement joins TRBV5-1 to TRBJ1-1, with 9 bases fitting TRBD1. The CDR3 extends over 15 amino acids. The germline gives CDR1 SGHRS, CDR2 YFSETQ. V lost 9 bases, J lost 3 bases, and 12 bases stayed unmatched. The CDR3 DNA is TGCGCCAACCGCGCGCCGGGACAGGGTCACACTGAAGCTTTCTTT. Translated: CANRAPGQGHTEAFF.

The V call is TRBV4-1, the J call TRBJ2-3, with D possibly matching TRBD2 (6 bases). CDR1 is MGHRA and CDR2 is YSYEKL in the germline V gene. This CDR3 has 13 residues. V lost 7 bases to trimming and J lost 2 bases, with 10 bases between them. The DNA for the CDR3 is TGCGCCAGCAAGGGACTGGACACAGATACGCAGTATTTT. Its translation is CASKGLDTDTQYF.

This sequence joins TRBV6-2 or TRBV6-3 and TRBJ2-3; TRBD2 matches at 8 bases. The ends lost 6 bases at V and 2 bases at J; junction bases unmatched: 16. Germline V gene lookup returns CDR1 MNHEY and CDR2 SVGEGT. The CDR3 spans 18 residues. The CDR3 DNA reads TGTGCCAGCAGCTCCACTCTTCAACCGGGACTAGTCACAGATACGCAGTATTTT. Translating it yields CASSSTLQPGLVTDTQYF.

The rearrangement links TRBV7-2 to TRBJ2-1, with 12 bases identical to TRBD2. Germline loops: CDR1 SGHTA, CDR2 FQGNSA. This CDR3 has 20 amino acids. Losses at the gene ends were 0 bases for V and 5 bases for J; bases not matched to a gene: 14. CDR3 nucleotides: TGTGCCAGCAGCTTAGCGATTACTAGCGGGAGGACTGCTCTACACAATGAGCAGTTCTTC. Translation gives CASSLAITSGRTALHNEQFF.

The chain uses TRBV2 and TRBJ2-5, with TRBD1 as a possible D gene (5 bases). Germline assignment: CDR1 SNHLY and CDR2 FYNNEI. V lost 3 bases, J lost 1 base, and 9 bases lay in between. There are 14 residues in the CDR3. The DNA of the CDR3 is TGTGCCAGCAGTGAGTGGGGCCGCCAAGAGACCCAGTACTTC. It translates to CASSEWGRQETQYF.

This chain joins TRBV9 and TRBJ2-1; tentatively, D is TRBD1 (5 bases). Germline CDR1 and CDR2: SGDLS and YYNGEE. Deletions cut 0 bases from V and 8 bases from J, with 6 bases between. The CDR3 is 12 residues long. The DNA of the CDR3 is TGTGCCAGCAGCGTAGTAGGGGATGAGCAGTTCTTC. This translates into CASSVVGDEQFF.

The J gene is TRBJ2-7, the V gene TRBV13; tentative D call: TRBD2 (6 bases). The V end lost 5 bases, the J end lost 2 bases, and 16 bases lay between the germline ends. CDR3 length: 15 amino acids. Germline values: CDR1 PRHDT, CDR2 FYEKMQ (reference sequence). For the CDR3, the DNA is TGTGCCAGCAGCCCGGGGGTCGGGGGTGCCTACGAGCAGTACTTC. Amino acids: CASSPGVGGAYEQYF.

This clone was picked up one time. This sequence joins TRBV11-2 and TRBJ2-7, with a possible D match to TRBD2 (5 bases). The germline gives CDR1 SGHAT, CDR2 FQNNGV. V was trimmed by 2 bases and J by 2 bases, leaving 19 bases between them. The CDR3 totals 17 residues. The CDR3 is CASSLFHPGGLTYEQYF. Here the CDR3 DNA reads TGTGCCAGCAGCTTATTTCATCCGGGCGGGTTAACCTACGAGCAGTACTTC. Together with reference TRBV11-2 and TRBJ2-7, the CDR3 gives the full variable domain: EAGVAQSPRYKIIEKRQSVAFWCNPISGHATLYWYQQILGQGPKLLIQFQNNGVVDDSQLPKDRFSAERLKGVDSTLKIQPAKLEDSAVYLCASSLFHPGGLTYEQYFGPGTRLTVT.

V and J are TRBV3-1 (or the pseudogene TRBV3-2) and TRBJ2-3; the match to TRBD2 covers 9 bases. J lost 2 bases, V lost 4 bases, and 10 bases had no gene match. In germline, CDR1 is LGHDT, CDR2 YNNKEL (reference sequence). This CDR3 is built from 17 residues. CDR3 sequence (DNA): TGTGCCAGCAGCCCAGAGGTGGTAGCGGGAGTCACAGATACGCAGTATTTT. It yields the protein CASSPEVVAGVTDTQYF.

The chain combines TRBV7-9 with TRBJ2-7, with 7 bases aligning to TRBD1. This CDR3 comprises 16 residues. Germline-derived CDR1 and CDR2 are SEHNR and FQNEAQ (reference sequence). Trimming took 2 bases from V and 3 from J; bases not matched to a gene: 10. The CDR3 DNA follows: TGTGCCAGCAGCTTAATCGGTAGTAGGGACAGCTACGAGCAGTACTTC. Translated: CASSLIGSRDSYEQYF.

The rearrangement joins TRBV7-3 to TRBJ2-2, with TRBD2 identical over 8 bases. Germline lookup yields CDR1 SGHTA and CDR2 FQGTGA. The CDR3 spans 16 residues. The trim removed 6 bases at V and 6 bases at J, leaving 12 bases unmatched. CDR3 sequence: CASRNAVAGSSGELFF. For the CDR3, the DNA is TGTGCCAGCAGAAACGCGGTAGCGGGATCCTCCGGGGAGCTGTTTTTT.

The chain carries TRBV13 and TRBJ1-5, with TRBD1 matching over 9 bases. This CDR3 is built from 17 residues. The V and J ends lost 5 bases and 0 bases, in that order; junction bases with no gene match: 8. CDR1 is PRHDT and CDR2 is FYEKMQ in the germline V gene (reference sequence). CDR3 bases: TGTGCCAGCAGCGAACGACAGGGGGAAGATAGCAATCAGCCCCAGCATTTT. This gives the protein CASSERQGEDSNQPQHF.

This chain links TRBV7-8 with TRBJ2-1; 12 bases align to TRBD2. The CDR3 runs 15 residues. CDR1 is SGHVS, CDR2 FQNEAQ, per germline. V lost 5 bases, J lost 3 bases, and 2 bases stayed unmatched. Here the CDR3 reads CASSTTSGSYNEQFF. The CDR3 region has the DNA TGTGCCAGCAGCACGACTAGCGGGAGCTACAATGAGCAGTTCTTC.

The chain carries TRBV18 and TRBJ2-1; the match to TRBD1 covers 7 bases. Germline assignment: CDR1 KGHSH and CDR2 LQKENI. This CDR3 spans 13 amino acids. Losses at the gene ends were 1 base for V and 7 bases for J; bases not matched to a gene: 1. CDR3 DNA: TGTGCCAGCTCACCACAGGGGGCGAATGAGCAGTTCTTC. It specifies CASSPQGANEQFF. Full variable domain (remainder filled in from reference TRBV18 and TRBJ2-1): NAGVMQNPRHLVRRRGQEARLRCSPMKGHSHVYWYRQLPEEGLKFMVYLQKENIIDESGMPKERFSAEFPKEGPSILRIQQVVRGDSAAYFCASSPQGANEQFFGPGTRLTVL.

The J gene is TRBJ2-3, the V gene TRBV7-6; 8 nucleotides match TRBD2. The CDR3 consists of 18 residues. Per the germline V gene, CDR1 is SGHVS and CDR2 is FNYEAQ. J gave up 2 bases and V 1 base, and 11 bases lay outside the gene matches. The DNA for the CDR3 is TGTGCCAGCAGCTTAGTTGGAACGGGAGGGACCCACACAGATACGCAGTATTTT. It codes for CASSLVGTGGTHTDTQYF.

The chain uses TRBV6-5 and TRBJ2-5; D possibly corresponds to TRBD2 (6 bases). V lost 2 bases and J 9 bases, leaving 7 bases between the germline ends. CDR1 and CDR2 from the germline V gene are MNHEY and SVGAGI. This CDR3 spans 11 amino acids. The chain's CDR3 is CASSYTGAQYF. As DNA, the CDR3 is TGTGCCAGCAGTTACACGGGGGCCCAGTACTTC.

The V and J genes are TRBV3-1 (or the pseudogene TRBV3-2) and TRBJ1-6; D is unclear. Per germline, CDR1 LGHDT and CDR2 YNNKEL (reference sequence). This CDR3 has 13 residues. V lost 5 bases, J lost 10 bases, and 12 bases lay in between. The CDR3 DNA reads TGTGCCAGCAGCTTAAGAGGTGGGTCACCCCTCCACTTT. Translated: CASSLRGGSPLHF.

This chain links TRBV3-1 (or the pseudogene TRBV3-2) with TRBJ2-5; D perhaps matches TRBD2 (6 bases). From germline, CDR1 is LGHDT and CDR2 YNNKEL (reference sequence). The CDR3 is made up of 14 amino acids. V lost 0 bases and J 4 bases, leaving 9 bases between the germline ends. CDR3 protein: CASSQDSGGETQYF. The CDR3 DNA sequence: TGTGCCAGCAGCCAAGATAGCGGTGGAGAGACCCAGTACTTC.

This clone was seen more than once but under ten times. V is TRBV19 and J is TRBJ1-3; TRBD1 aligns across 7 bases. V trimming: 5 bases; J trimming: 2 bases; junction bases outside the gene matches: 6. CDR3 length equals 15 residues. Looked up from germline, CDR1 is LNHDA and CDR2 is SQIVND (reference sequence). The CDR3 DNA sequence: TGTGCCAGTAGTGAACAGGGGAGCCCTGGAAACACCATATATTTT. The encoded protein is CASSEQGSPGNTIYF.